This is a list of T cell receptor beta chains from one sample in a study of circulating tumor DNA in untreated peripheral T-cell lymphoma. The table came from immunoSEQ multiplex PCR; TCRdb's copy has only in-frame clones and leaves some out. Altogether around 10,000 clones are present, approximately 76% being singletons, with the ten largest covering about 28%. The sequenced material came from tumor tissue. Receptors originate from a human donor with peripheral T-cell lymphoma. CDR3s include the opening cysteine and the closing phenylalanine or tryptophan. The D gene is left open where the match is weak. Rows may omit the clone size; those that give it use once, few, many or a size class.

V,J,D,size,CDR3,DNA
TRBV10-3,TRBJ1-1,TRBD1,NA,CAISEPGQGDTEAFF,TGTGCCATCAGTGAGCCAGGACAGGGGGACACTGAAGCTTTCTTT
TRBV29-1,TRBJ2-4,NA,NA,CSVETDRLAKNIQYF,TGCAGCGTTGAGACGGACCGACTAGCCAAAAACATTCAGTACTTC
TRBV6-8,TRBJ1-1,NA,few,CASSDPHGEAEAFF,TGTGCCAGCAGTGACCCACACGGGGAGGCTGAAGCTTTCTTT
TRBV6-8,TRBJ1-4,NA,NA,CATVGRTGEKLFF,TGTGCCACCGTCGGGAGGACGGGTGAAAAACTGTTTTTT
TRBV6-8,TRBJ1-2,NA,NA,CASSAGPLNYGYTF,TGTGCCAGCAGTGCGGGACCCCTCAACTATGGCTACACCTTC
TRBV11-3,TRBJ1-2,NA,NA,CASSLDRGRVSAGYTF,TGTGCCAGCAGCTTGGACCGGGGACGGGTGTCGGCTGGCTACACCTTC
TRBV6-8,TRBJ2-3,NA,NA,CASSYQRGPSTDTQYF,TGTGCCAGCAGTTACCAACGAGGACCTAGCACAGATACGCAGTATTTT
TRBV10-2,TRBJ2-3,TRBD1,NA,CASSDRDRALTDTQYF,TGCGCCAGCAGTGACAGGGACAGGGCGTTGACAGATACGCAGTATTTT
TRBV11-3,TRBJ2-1,TRBD2,NA,CASSRISGGSEQFF,TGTGCCAGCAGCCGGATTAGCGGGGGGAGTGAGCAGTTCTTC
TRBV11-3,TRBJ2-5,NA,NA,CASSLGATSSETQYF,TGTGCCAGCAGCTTAGGGGCAACTAGTTCGGAGACCCAGTACTTC
TRBV30,TRBJ1-2,NA,NA,CAWSRERVTNYGYTF,TGTGCCTGGTCCCGTGAAAGGGTAACTAACTATGGCTACACCTTC
TRBV11-3,TRBJ2-2,NA,NA,CASSLGLLGTGELFF,TGTGCCAGCAGCTTAGGCCTTCTAGGGACCGGGGAGCTGTTTTTT
TRBV19,TRBJ2-5,NA,NA,CASSIRGLETQYF,TGTGCCAGTAGTATTAGAGGGTTGGAGACCCAGTACTTC
TRBV19,TRBJ2-7,TRBD1,NA,CASSPRTGEAEQYF,TGTGCCAGTAGTCCCCGGACAGGGGAGGCCGAGCAGTACTTC
TRBV5-1,TRBJ1-3,NA,NA,CASSIGRGSSGNTIYF,TGCGCCAGCAGCATTGGTCGGGGAAGCTCTGGAAACACCATATATTTT
TRBV30,TRBJ2-3,TRBD2,NA,CARIAGDTDTQYF,TGTGCCCGTATAGCGGGGGACACAGATACGCAGTATTTT
TRBV6-8,TRBJ1-4,TRBD1,NA,CASTRTGDNEKLFF,TGTGCCAGCACCAGGACAGGGGACAATGAAAAACTGTTTTTT
TRBV6-8,TRBJ2-7,TRBD1,NA,CASSSLSTGSEQYF,TGTGCCAGCAGTTCCCTCTCGACAGGGAGCGAGCAGTACTTC
TRBV6-8,TRBJ1-2,NA,medium-sized,CASSVGAAGYTF,TGTGCCAGCAGTGTTGGGGCCGCGGGCTACACCTTC
TRBV6-8,TRBJ1-5,NA,NA,CASSYRAFGDQPQHF,TGTGCCAGCAGCTACCGGGCCTTTGGGGATCAGCCCCAGCATTTT
TRBV28,TRBJ2-7,TRBD1,few,CASRPPRTGSYEQYF,TGTGCCAGCAGACCCCCCCGGACAGGTTCCTACGAGCAGTACTTC
TRBV12-5,TRBJ2-7,NA,NA,CASALEGPGEQYF,TGTGCTAGTGCCCTTGAGGGCCCCGGCGAGCAGTACTTC
TRBV25-1,TRBJ1-2,TRBD1,medium-sized,CASSERTGGISYGYTF,TGTGCCAGCAGTGAACGGACAGGGGGGATATCCTATGGCTACACCTTC
TRBV30,TRBJ2-1,NA,NA,CAWSIWAGNEQFF,TGTGCCTGGTCCATTTGGGCCGGGAATGAGCAGTTCTTC
TRBV7-1,TRBJ2-1,TRBD1,NA,CASSPVDRAYEQFF,TGTGCCAGCAGCCCGGTGGACAGGGCCTATGAGCAGTTCTTC
TRBV14,TRBJ1-5,TRBD1,once,CASSQWGEDRGLSNQPQHF,TGTGCCAGCAGCCAGTGGGGGGAAGACAGGGGTCTTAGCAATCAGCCCCAGCATTTT
TRBV11-3,TRBJ2-5,NA,once,CASSLRARVVRETQYF,TGTGCCAGCAGCTTAAGAGCCAGGGTGGTTCGCGAGACCCAGTACTTC
TRBV28,TRBJ2-3,NA,NA,CASRPQGRTDTQYF,TGTGCCAGCAGGCCACAGGGCAGGACAGATACGCAGTATTTT
TRBV6-8,TRBJ1-1,TRBD1,NA,CASSYGTGYRTEAFF,TGTGCCAGCAGTTACGGGACAGGGTACAGGACTGAAGCTTTCTTT
TRBV16,TRBJ1-2,NA,once,CASSSTPESNYGYTF,TGTGCCAGCAGCTCGACACCGGAGAGTAACTATGGCTACACCTTC
TRBV7-2,TRBJ2-1,NA,NA,CASSLGLLGDEQFF,TGTGCCAGCAGCTTAGGGCTCCTAGGGGATGAGCAGTTCTTC
TRBV19,TRBJ2-2,NA,few,CASSITRDRRAGELFF,TGTGCCAGTAGTATTACACGGGACCGGAGGGCCGGGGAGCTGTTTTTT
TRBV12-5,TRBJ1-2,NA,NA,CASGAWDGYGYTF,TGTGCTAGTGGTGCCTGGGACGGCTATGGCTACACCTTC
TRBV5-1,TRBJ2-1,NA,NA,CASSPNPGANNEQFF,TGCGCCAGCAGCCCCAACCCCGGGGCCAACAATGAGCAGTTCTTC
TRBV10-2,TRBJ1-3,NA,once,CASSEGGLSGNTIYF,TGCGCCAGCAGTGAAGGGGGACTCTCTGGAAACACCATATATTTT
TRBV11-3,TRBJ2-2,NA,NA,CASSLEVANTGELFF,TGTGCCAGCAGCTTAGAGGTCGCGAACACCGGGGAGCTGTTTTTT
TRBV28,TRBJ2-7,TRBD2,NA,CASTWGGTYEQYF,TGTGCCAGCACCTGGGGGGGAACCTACGAGCAGTACTTC
TRBV23-1,TRBJ1-5,TRBD1,few,CASSLWTGSSNQPQHF,TGCGCCAGCAGTCTTTGGACAGGGTCCAGCAATCAGCCCCAGCATTTT
TRBV29-1,TRBJ1-4,NA,NA,CSVVRGGYGEKLFF,TGCAGCGTTGTACGGGGGGGCTACGGTGAAAAACTGTTTTTT
TRBV5-1,TRBJ2-7,TRBD1,once,CASSAAGTGSVGSSYEQYF,TGCGCCAGCAGCGCAGCCGGGACAGGCTCTGTGGGGAGCTCCTACGAGCAGTACTTC
TRBV18,TRBJ1-5,NA,NA,CASSPTDSYQPQHF,TGTGCCAGCTCACCCACGGACAGCTATCAGCCCCAGCATTTT
TRBV5-1,TRBJ2-7,NA,NA,CASSLSLTSSYEQYF,TGCGCCAGCAGCTTGAGTCTTACCAGCTCCTACGAGCAGTACTTC
TRBV19,TRBJ2-6,NA,NA,CASSIGRLTSLRSGANVLTF,TGTGCCAGTAGTATAGGACGTTTGACTTCCCTTAGGTCTGGGGCCAACGTCCTGACTTTC
TRBV28,TRBJ1-3,NA,once,CASSFGRGVSGNTIYF,TGTGCCAGCAGTTTTGGCAGAGGGGTTTCTGGAAACACCATATATTTT
TRBV6-8,TRBJ1-2,NA,NA,CASSYTADYGYTF,TGTGCCAGCAGTTACACGGCAGACTATGGCTACACCTTC
TRBV11-3,TRBJ2-5,NA,NA,CASSLFLGEEGETQYF,TGTGCCAGCAGCCTCTTTTTAGGGGAGGAAGGAGAGACCCAGTACTTC